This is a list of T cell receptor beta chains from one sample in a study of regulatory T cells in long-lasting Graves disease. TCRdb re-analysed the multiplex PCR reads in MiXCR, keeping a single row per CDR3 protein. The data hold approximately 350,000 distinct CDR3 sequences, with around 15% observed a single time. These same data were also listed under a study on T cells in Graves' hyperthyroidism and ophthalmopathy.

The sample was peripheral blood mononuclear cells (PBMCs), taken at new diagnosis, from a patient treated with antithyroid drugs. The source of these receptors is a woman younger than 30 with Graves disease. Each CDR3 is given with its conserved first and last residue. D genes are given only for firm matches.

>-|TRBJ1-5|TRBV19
CASSPGPYQPQHF
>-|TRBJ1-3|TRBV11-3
CASSLKGAGISGNTIYF
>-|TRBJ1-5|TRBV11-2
CASSLRGARQPQHF
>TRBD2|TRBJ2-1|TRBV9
CASSPIGLEGGEQFF
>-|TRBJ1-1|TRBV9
CASSGAGSATEAFF
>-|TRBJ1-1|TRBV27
CASSESSGSAFF
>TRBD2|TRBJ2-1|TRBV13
CASSLEGLAGISSYNEQFF
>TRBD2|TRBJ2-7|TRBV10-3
CAISVDAGGEQYF
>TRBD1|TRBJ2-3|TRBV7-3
CASSLVLGTGLTDTQYF
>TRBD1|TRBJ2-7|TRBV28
CASSFQGAPLQEQYF
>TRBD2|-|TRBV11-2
CASSMTSGGSGKNIQYF
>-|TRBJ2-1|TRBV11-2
CASSPRRNYNEQFF
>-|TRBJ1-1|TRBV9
CASSVGQGTEAFF
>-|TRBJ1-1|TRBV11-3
CASSPGAGTVSEAFF
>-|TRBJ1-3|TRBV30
CAWSVMVSSGNTIYF
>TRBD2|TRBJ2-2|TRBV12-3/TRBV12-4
CASSFRLADSTGELFF
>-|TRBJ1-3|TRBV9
CASSSGVGGNTIYF
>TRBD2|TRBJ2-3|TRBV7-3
CASSPTLLAGGDTQYF
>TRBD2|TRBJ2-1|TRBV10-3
CAISAQRGGPNEQFF
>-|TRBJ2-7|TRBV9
CASSVGVESGERYF
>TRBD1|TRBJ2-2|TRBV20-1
CSARVFGTGSTGELFF
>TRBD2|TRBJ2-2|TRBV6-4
CASSDGTSTGELFF
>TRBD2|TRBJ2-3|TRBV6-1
CASSRTSGSGIGTDTQYF
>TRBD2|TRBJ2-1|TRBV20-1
CSARRLAGSYNEQFF
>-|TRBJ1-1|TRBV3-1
CASSQALGNTEAFF
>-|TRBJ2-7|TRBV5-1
CASSLWATYEQYF
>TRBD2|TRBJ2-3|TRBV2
CASSDLAGEFYTQYF
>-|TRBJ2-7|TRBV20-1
CSAANSGAEQYF
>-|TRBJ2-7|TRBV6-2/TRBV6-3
CASSRVAGALTYEQYF
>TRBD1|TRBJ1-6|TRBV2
CASQGGEIPNSPLHF
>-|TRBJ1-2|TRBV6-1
CASSNSPYGYTF
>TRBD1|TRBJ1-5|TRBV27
CASGTTGGSNQPQHF
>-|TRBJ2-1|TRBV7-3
CASSLSGTTLYNEQFF
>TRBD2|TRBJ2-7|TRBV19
CASSSQSSGGYEQYF
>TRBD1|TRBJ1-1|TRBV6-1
CASRTGRWSEAFF
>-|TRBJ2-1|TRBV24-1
CATSDLRVYNEQFF
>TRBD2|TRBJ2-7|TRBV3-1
CASSPGLGTYEQYF
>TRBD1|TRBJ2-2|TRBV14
CASSIRTGVPHGELFF
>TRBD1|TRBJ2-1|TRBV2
CASSLSGTGFSSSYNEQFF
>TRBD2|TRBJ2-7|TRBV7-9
CASSTAASGSYEQYF
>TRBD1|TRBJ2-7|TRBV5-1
CASTPGQAHYEQYF